The rows below give T cell receptor beta chains drawn from one sample of a study of OX40 agonist ivuxolimab in advanced cancers. Data came from immunoSEQ multiplex PCR; TCRdb stores just in-frame clones and leaves some out. The repertoire holds 90,000 to 100,000 clones, 70% to 90% seen once, with 0.79% in the top ten. Sequenced here: CD4+ or CD8+ T cells sorted from blood, sampled in a trial of the OX40 agonist ivuxolimab. Every receptor here comes from an adult with an advanced solid tumor such as melanoma, head and neck, liver or kidney cancer. Each CDR3 is given with its conserved first and last residue. D genes are given only for firm matches. Size is stated for part of the rows, as once, few or many counts, or as a class when the clone is expanded.

length	V	J	D	size	CDR3	DNA
13	TRBV30	TRBJ1-5	.	.	CAWARGGNQPQHF	TGTGCCTGGGCTAGGGGGGGCAATCAGCCCCAGCATTTT
13	TRBV10-3	TRBJ1-1	.	.	CAIRSREDTEAFF	TGTGCCATCAGGTCGAGGGAAGACACTGAAGCTTTCTTT
12	TRBV5-6	TRBJ2-7	.	.	CASSLSGYEQYF	TGTGCCAGCAGCTTATCTGGCTACGAGCAGTACTTC
13	TRBV7-9	TRBJ2-7	.	.	CASSLDTIGEQYF	TGTGCCAGCAGCTTAGACACCATCGGCGAGCAGTACTTC
16	TRBV7-2	TRBJ1-5	.	.	CASSLVQGDGNQPQHF	TGTGCCAGCAGCTTAGTACAGGGAGACGGCAATCAGCCCCAGCATTTT
14	TRBV5-1	TRBJ1-1	.	.	CASSLPDKSVEAFF	TGCGCCAGCAGCTTGCCCGATAAATCCGTAGAAGCTTTCTTT
12	TRBV28	TRBJ1-2	.	once	CASSFLSYGYTF	TGTGCCAGCAGTTTCCTTTCCTATGGCTACACCTTC
19	TRBV4-1	TRBJ2-3	TRBD2	.	CASSQGPQFSGRSTDTQYF	TGCGCCAGCAGCCAAGGCCCGCAGTTTAGCGGGAGGAGCACAGATACGCAGTATTTT
15	TRBV5-4	TRBJ2-7	.	.	CASSLGQTSSYEQYF	TGTGCCAGCAGCTTGGGGCAAACGAGCTCCTACGAGCAGTACTTC
13	TRBV7-2	TRBJ2-1	TRBD2	few	CASSPSLAGGQFF	TGTGCCAGCAGCCCGAGTCTAGCGGGGGGGCAGTTCTTC
16	TRBV5-6	TRBJ2-3	TRBD1	once	CASSLARDRSTDTQYF	TGTGCCAGCAGCTTGGCCCGGGACAGGAGCACAGATACGCAGTACTTT
14	TRBV27	TRBJ2-1	TRBD2	.	CASRASGGSYEQFF	TGTGCCAGCAGGGCTAGCGGGGGGAGCTATGAGCAGTTCTTC
12	TRBV10-3	TRBJ2-3	.	.	CATENIGNTQYF	TGTGCCACCGAAAACATCGGTAATACGCAGTATTTT
14	TRBV7-2	TRBJ2-1	.	.	CASSLLGSYNEQFF	TGTGCCAGCAGCCTGTTAGGCTCCTACAATGAGCAGTTCTTC
15	TRBV19	TRBJ2-5	TRBD2	.	CASTSARGAQETQYF	TGTGCCAGTACCTCCGCGCGGGGGGCCCAAGAGACCCAGTACTTC
14	TRBV19	TRBJ1-4	.	.	CASSSGNSNEKLFF	TGTGCCAGTAGTAGTGGGAATAGTAATGAAAAACTGTTTTTT